The next 13 T cell receptor beta chains were all read from a single sample in a study of T-cell memory formation after mild COVID-19. TCRdb itself ran the 5' RACE reads through MiXCR, one entry per CDR3 protein. The top ten clones hold about 12% of a sample with roughly 600,000 distinct CDR3 sequences, 15% to 20% of them seen once. The sample taken for sequencing was PBMCs or a T cell subset sorted from them (not recorded which). The receptors derive from an adult woman who had mild COVID-19 (a few samples of this study predate the infection). Cell type and time point are not known.

This chain joins TRBV12-3 or TRBV12-4 and TRBJ1-4, with D tentatively TRBD1 (5 bases). There are 13 residues in the CDR3. The germline V and J ends were trimmed by 8 bases and 5 bases, with 12 bases remaining between them. Written as DNA, the CDR3 is TGTGCCAGCCAGACAGAGAAAAATGAAAAACTGTTTTTT. Its translation is CASQTEKNEKLFF.

Ten or more counts support this clonotype. The chain couples TRBV5-5 to TRBJ2-2; D might be TRBD2 (7 bases). The CDR3 sequence is 16 residues long. With 2 bases removed from V and 4 bases from J, the gap between germline ends came to 15 bases. Germline values: CDR1 SGHKS, CDR2 YYEKEE (reference sequence). CDR3 amino acids: CASSFSRGASTGELFF. CDR3 nucleotides: TGTGCCAGCAGCTTTTCCCGGGGGGCGAGCACCGGGGAGCTGTTTTTT.

The chain combines TRBV6-5 with TRBJ2-7, with TRBD1 matching 7 bases. Looked up from germline, CDR1 is MNHEY and CDR2 is SVGAGI. The CDR3 spans 14 residues. Trimming took 2 bases from V and 2 from J; bases not matched to a gene: 3. In DNA form, the CDR3 reads TGTGCCAGCAGTTACACCGGGACAGCCTACGAGCAGTACTTC. Encoded protein: CASSYTGTAYEQYF.

This rearrangement joins TRBV7-6 to TRBJ2-7, with D possibly being TRBD2 (5 bases). Germline values: CDR1 SGHVS, CDR2 FNYEAQ. The V and J ends lost 5 bases and 5 bases respectively, with 13 bases between them. The CDR3 has 13 amino acids. CDR3 DNA sequence: TGTGCCAGCAGCCCGCATTGGCGGGACGAGCAGTACTTC. Translating it yields CASSPHWRDEQYF.

This clonotype was seen more than once but under ten times. The chain uses TRBV7-6 and TRBJ2-3, with TRBD2 matching over 9 bases. With 5 bases clipped from V and 6 bases from J, the junction kept 6 bases outside the gene matches. Germline V CDR1 and CDR2: SGHVS, FNYEAQ. The CDR3 is 14 amino acids. Here the CDR3 reads CASSKRGAGDTQYF. As DNA, the CDR3 is TGTGCCAGCAGCAAGCGGGGGGCCGGGGATACGCAGTATTTT.

This clonotype has only a few counts. J is TRBJ2-5 and V is TRBV12-3 or TRBV12-4; 9 bases map to TRBD2. The length of the CDR3 is 13 residues. The V gene end was trimmed by 7 bases and the J gene end by 4 bases; junction bases not matched to a gene: 4. CDR3 DNA sequence: TGTGCCAGCATGCTAGCGGGGACAGAGACCCAGTACTTC. This codes for CASMLAGTETQYF.

This chain connects TRBV5-5 to TRBJ1-2, with D unclear. CDR1 SGHKS and CDR2 YYEKEE come from the germline V gene (reference sequence). The CDR3 runs to 14 residues. V lost 4 bases and J lost 2, with 12 bases in between. The CDR3 bases are TGTGCCAGCAGCCCCGTCCAGTACAACTATGGCTACACCTTC. It translates to CASSPVQYNYGYTF.

The rearrangement joins TRBV5-4 to TRBJ1-3, with 10 bases aligning to TRBD1. The length of the CDR3 is 16 residues. V shed 2 bases and J 3 bases; nucleotides not matched to a gene: 5. Germline CDR1 is SGHNT and CDR2 is YYREEE (reference sequence). The CDR3 region has the DNA TGTGCCAGCAGCTTTAGGGGACAGGGGATTGGAAACACCATATATTTT. Protein product: CASSFRGQGIGNTIYF.

This clonotype was recorded many times. The chain uses TRBV2 and TRBJ1-2; 9 nucleotides match TRBD1. The CDR3 contains 12 residues. CDR1 SNHLY and CDR2 FYNNEI come from the germline V gene. V lost 6 bases and J lost 5; bases outside the gene matches: 1. The CDR3 region is CASRGQGYGYTF. In DNA form, the CDR3 reads TGTGCCAGCAGGGGACAGGGTTATGGCTACACCTTC.

The rearrangement links TRBV20-1 to TRBJ1-4, with 7 bases that match TRBD1. After removal of 6 bases from V and 5 bases from J, the junction contained 9 bases not matched to a gene. Germline loops: CDR1 DFQATT, CDR2 SNEGSKA (reference sequence). The CDR3 sequence is 14 residues long. CDR3 sequence reads: CSARSGTDNEKLFF. In nucleotides, the CDR3 is TGCAGTGCGCGATCCGGGACAGACAATGAAAAACTGTTTTTT.

There are a few counts of this clonotype. J is TRBJ1-2 and V is TRBV7-2; the D gene is possibly TRBD1 (6 bases). The CDR3 runs 18 residues. Per the germline V gene, CDR1 is SGHTA and CDR2 is FQGNSA. Trimming pared 2 bases from V and 1 base from J, leaving 20 bases between. Here the CDR3 DNA reads TGTGCCAGCAGCTTAAGGATGTCCAGGGGAGCTATTAACTATGGCTACACCTTC. It yields the protein CASSLRMSRGAINYGYTF.

The chain recombines TRBV30 with TRBJ2-3, with D possibly being TRBD1 (6 bases). The ends were cut back, 0 bases at V and 3 bases at J, with 13 bases in the middle. The CDR3 has 15 residues. Germline CDR1 is GTSNPN and CDR2 is SVGIG (reference sequence). This CDR3 reads CAWSVGALSTDTQYF. CDR3 DNA sequence: TGTGCCTGGAGTGTGGGGGCATTGAGTACAGATACGCAGTATTTT.

The table lists this clonotype with a few counts. The chain is built from TRBV5-1 and TRBJ2-1; D gene ambiguous. Trimming took off 6 bases at V and 4 bases at J, with 14 bases between the two ends. This CDR3 is 14 amino acids long. Looked up from germline, CDR1 is SGHRS and CDR2 is YFSETQ. The CDR3 protein is CASTPNGLYNEQFF. CDR3 in DNA: TGCGCCAGCACCCCGAATGGGCTTTACAATGAGCAGTTCTTC. Full variable domain (missing parts from reference TRBV5-1 and TRBJ2-1): KAGVTQTPRYLIKTRGQQVTLSCSPISGHRSVSWYQQTPGQGLQFLFEYFSETQRNKGNFPGRFSGRQFSNSRSEMNVSTLELGDSALYLCASTPNGLYNEQFFGPGTRLTVL.